These T cell receptor beta chains were read from a single sample in a study of read filtering for tumor transcriptome and immune sequencing. A single record per CDR3 protein comes from TCRdb applying MiXCR to the reads. The sample holds 90,000 or so distinct CDR3 sequences, roughly 21% seen once. The sequenced material came from a population of CD138-negative cells sorted from bone marrow. The receptors were gathered from a donor at least 40 years old with multiple myeloma. Both conserved end residues are part of each CDR3. A D gene is named only where the DNA matches it firmly. Not every row has a clone size; where given, it reads once, few, many or a size class.

J: TRBJ2-5; D: NA; size: NA; V: TRBV21-1; CDR3: CASSKAQDSGQETQYF; DNA: TGTGCCAGCAGCAAAGCGCAGGACAGCGGACAAGAGACCCAGTACTTC
J: TRBJ2-1; D: TRBD2; size: many; V: TRBV5-1; CDR3: CASSSLGTSGVYNEQFF; DNA: TGCGCCAGCAGCTCTCTAGGGACTAGCGGGGTGTACAATGAGCAGTTCTTC
J: TRBJ1-4; D: NA; size: many; V: TRBV28; CDR3: CASSFGEKLFF; DNA: TGTGCCAGCAGTTTTGGAGAAAAACTGTTTTTT
J: TRBJ2-3; D: NA; size: few; V: TRBV7-9; CDR3: CASRHGWGTDTQYF; DNA: TGTGCCAGCAGGCACGGCTGGGGCACAGATACGCAGTATTTT
J: TRBJ1-2; D: NA; size: many; V: TRBV29-1; CDR3: CSVPGVLPGSHYGYTF; DNA: TGCAGCGTACCAGGGGTTCTACCTGGGTCTCACTATGGCTACACCTTC
J: TRBJ2-7; D: NA; size: many; V: TRBV7-3; CDR3: CASSLTPYF; DNA: TGTGCCAGCAGCTTAACGCCGTACTTC
J: TRBJ2-1; D: NA; size: many; V: TRBV2; CDR3: CASSVSPSYNEQFF; DNA: TGTGCCAGCAGTGTGTCGCCCTCCTACAATGAGCAGTTCTTC
J: TRBJ1-2; D: NA; size: NA; V: TRBV7-2; CDR3: CASSPGGRGYGYTF; DNA: TGTGCCAGCAGCCCCGGCGGCAGGGGCTATGGCTACACCTTC
J: TRBJ1-6; D: NA; size: many; V: TRBV7-9; CDR3: CASSTEVSSPLHF; DNA: TGTGCCAGCAGCACAGAGGTGAGCTCACCCCTCCACTTT
J: TRBJ1-2; D: TRBD1; size: few; V: TRBV5-1; CDR3: CASSSSTGVYGYTF; DNA: TGCGCCAGCAGCTCATCTACAGGGGTCTATGGCTACACCTTC